The TCR beta chain under discussion was sequenced for a study of blood T cell repertoires in COVID-19. Turning to the study itself: Both acute and convalescent COVID-19 samples were obtained from the United States, Italy and Spain. From T cells, B-cell-depleted T cells, or PBMCs came the material, which was cDNA or gDNA.

CDR3 size: 13 residues. V gave up 1 base and J gave up 5 bases, with 9 bases separating them. The germline gives CDR1 SGHNT, CDR2 YYREEE (reference sequence). Source study methods: Researchers report that nucleated cell counts were estimated from reference gene primer amplification. Produced via immunoSEQ multiplex PCR; TCRdb's table is partial and in-frame only. V, J and clone size are those of that table, while D and trimming were read from the DNA. This table has under 100,000 clones, about 85% appearing once. The sample taken for sequencing was peripheral blood. The chain couples TRBV5-4 to TRBJ1-1, with D perhaps matching TRBD1 (5 bases). The TCR comes from an elderly man with active or convalescent COVID-19. CDR3 sequence: CASSLMGGTEAFF. The CDR3 bases are TGTGCCAGCAGCTTGATGGGGGGGACTGAAGCTTTCTTT.